This TCR beta chain was identified in a study of T-cell memory formation after mild COVID-19. Study as a whole: TCR clusters mostly belonged to single donors. Study-wide results and caveats: The appearance of some responding clones in pre-infection memory suggested that cross-reactive memory joined. Clones contracting over day 15 to 85 were CD4/CD8 balanced, with later expanders leaning CD4+.

cDNA libraries for TCR alpha and TCR beta, carrying sample barcodes and UMIs, came from 5'RACE with constant-segment primers. One entry per CDR3 protein, called by TCRdb with MiXCR from the 5' RACE reads. The table shows 290,000 or so distinct CDR3 sequences, with just under 20% occurring only once. This clonotype was recorded a few times. The antigen remains unidentified. Per the germline V gene, CDR1 is SGHRS and CDR2 is YFSETQ. Trimming shortened V by 5 bases and J by 6 bases, and 9 bases separated the two germline ends. CDR3 length: 12 residues. This TCR derives from a man aged 18 to 30 who had mild COVID-19 (a few samples of this study predate the infection). Cell type and time point are not known. This chain uses TRBV5-1 with TRBJ2-1; no firm D call. Sequencing was performed on PBMCs or a T cell subset sorted from them (not recorded which). The CDR3 DNA reads as TGCGCCAGCAGTCTAACCGTCAATGAGCAGTTCTTC. Its translation: CASSLTVNEQFF. The whole variable domain, remainder taken from reference TRBV5-1 and TRBJ2-1, is KAGVTQTPRYLIKTRGQQVTLSCSPISGHRSVSWYQQTPGQGLQFLFEYFSETQRNKGNFPGRFSGRQFSNSRSEMNVSTLELGDSALYLCASSLTVNEQFFGPGTRLTVL.